The 25 T cell receptor beta chains in this list originate from one sample, sequenced in a study of blood T cell repertoires in COVID-19. Libraries were prepared by immunoSEQ multiplex PCR; TCRdb keeps only in-frame clonotypes and omits some of them. The data contain under 25,000 clones, around nine tenths of them singletons. Input material: peripheral blood. Every receptor here comes from a human donor with active COVID-19. The donor label of this sample is uncertain.

This chain links TRBV5-1 with TRBJ2-5; tentatively, D is TRBD2 (6 bases). Germline CDR1 is SGHRS and CDR2 is YFSETQ. The CDR3 spans 13 residues. Trimming removed 4 bases from V and 4 bases from J, with 11 bases in between. DNA of the CDR3: TGCGCCAGCAGCCCCGCGGGGCGAGAGACCCAGTACTTC. The encoded protein is CASSPAGRETQYF.

In this sample, this clone turned up a few times. This sequence joins TRBV6-6 and TRBJ2-6, with 7 bases identical to TRBD2. This CDR3 is built from 17 residues. With V trimmed by 5 bases and J by 0 bases, 7 bases remained unmatched. In germline, CDR1 is MNHNY, CDR2 SVGAGI (reference sequence). CDR3 in amino acids: CASSHRGVFSGANVLTF. CDR3 in DNA: TGTGCCAGCAGTCACCGGGGGGTTTTCTCTGGGGCCAACGTCCTGACTTTC.

The chain combines TRBV7-3 with TRBJ2-3, with 7 bases identical to TRBD2. This CDR3 has 15 amino acids. Germline CDR1 and CDR2: SGHTA and FQGTGA. V was clipped by 2 bases and J by 2 bases; unmatched bases: 4. CDR3 sequence reads: CASSLWGGPTDTQYF. Written as DNA, the CDR3 is TGTGCCAGCAGCTTATGGGGGGGACCCACAGATACGCAGTATTTT.

This sequence joins TRBV10-3 and TRBJ2-3; possibly TRBD1 for D (6 bases). In germline, CDR1 is ENHRY, CDR2 SYGVKD. This CDR3 has 14 residues. With 6 bases removed from V and 1 base from J, the gap between germline ends came to 11 bases. CDR3 bases: TGTGCCATCAGCCTGAGACAGGGCACAGATACGCAGTATTTT. It codes for CAISLRQGTDTQYF.

There are a few counts of this clone. This sequence joins TRBV27 and TRBJ1-1, with 10 positions matching TRBD1. CDR1 and CDR2 from the germline V gene are MNHEY and SMNVEV (reference sequence). The CDR3 loop spans 13 amino acids. V trimming: 3 bases; J trimming: 7 bases; junction bases outside the gene matches: 2. In DNA form, the CDR3 reads TGTGCCAGCAGTTTCCGGGACAGGGGTGAAGCTTTCTTT. Translating gives CASSFRDRGEAFF.

The rearrangement joins TRBV9 to TRBJ2-7; D perhaps matches TRBD2 (6 bases). CDR1 and CDR2 (germline): SGDLS, YYNGEE. Trimming removed 0 bases from V and 0 bases from J, with 10 bases in between. The CDR3 totals 15 residues. The CDR3 sequence: CASSVAPGSSYEQYF. CDR3 bases: TGTGCCAGCAGCGTAGCACCCGGGAGCTCCTACGAGCAGTACTTC. The variable domain in full, with the rest retrieved from reference TRBV9 and TRBJ2-7, is DSGVTQTPKHLITATGQRVTLRCSPRSGDLSVYWYQQSLDQGLQFLIQYYNGEERAKGNILERFSAQQFPDLHSELNLSSLELGDSALYFCASSVAPGSSYEQYFGPGTRLTVT.

The J gene is TRBJ2-5, the V gene TRBV7-6, with 7 bases that match TRBD1. The CDR3 covers 17 residues. Trimming removed 5 bases from V and 5 bases from J; junction bases left unmatched: 17. Germline V gene data show CDR1 as SGHVS and CDR2 as FNYEAQ. The CDR3 spells CASSPPKGALRDETQYF. CDR3 in DNA: TGTGCCAGCAGCCCCCCAAAGGGGGCGCTAAGGGATGAGACCCAGTACTTC.

This chain connects TRBV11-2 to TRBJ1-2; possible D gene TRBD1, 6 bases. CDR1 is SGHAT and CDR2 is FQNNGV in the germline V gene. Trimming left V 2 bases short and J 5 bases short, with 12 bases between. The CDR3 is 14 residues long. For the CDR3, the DNA is TGTGCCAGCAGCTTAAGGGGGATGGGGTATGGCTACACCTTC. Residues: CASSLRGMGYGYTF.

This clone was detected once. The gene calls are TRBV7-9 and TRBJ2-7, with 9 bases aligning to TRBD1. CDR1 is SEHNR and CDR2 is FQNEAQ in the germline V gene (reference sequence). CDR3 size: 14 residues. V lost 4 bases to trimming and J lost 5 bases; unmatched junction nucleotides: 6. This CDR3 is CASSSGTGSHEQYF. CDR3 nucleotide sequence: TGTGCCAGCAGCTCCGGGACAGGGAGCCACGAGCAGTACTTC.

The chain couples TRBV28 to TRBJ2-5, with a possible D match to TRBD1 (5 bases). Germline assignment: CDR1 MDHEN and CDR2 SYDVKM. V lost 2 bases, J lost 4 bases, and 14 bases lay in between. The CDR3 has 15 residues. The CDR3 nucleotides read TGTGCCAGCAGTTTACAGGTCCGGCAGGGAGAGACCCAGTACTTC. Translating it yields CASSLQVRQGETQYF.

The chain uses TRBV5-1 and TRBJ2-7; 7 bases fit TRBD2. V lost 1 base to trimming and J lost 3 bases; unmatched junction nucleotides: 10. The CDR3 is 16 residues long. Germline V gives CDR1 SGHRS, CDR2 YFSETQ. As DNA, the CDR3 is TGCGCCAGCAGCTTGAGACCCTCGGCTAGCGGCTACGAGCAGTACTTC. Translating gives CASSLRPSASGYEQYF.

In this sample, this clone turned up a few times. The J gene is TRBJ1-1, the V gene TRBV7-9, with 7 bases fitting TRBD1. In germline, CDR1 is SEHNR, CDR2 FQNEAQ (reference sequence). V gave up 1 base and J gave up 0 bases; unmatched junction bases: 14. The CDR3 covers 19 residues. The CDR3 sequence is CASSLGSWGTARLNTEAFF. The CDR3 DNA reads as TGTGCCAGCAGCTTAGGTTCATGGGGGACAGCGCGCTTGAACACTGAAGCTTTCTTT.

The J gene is TRBJ2-7, the V gene TRBV28; D is possibly TRBD2 (6 bases). V lost 5 bases and J lost 2, with 13 bases in between. The CDR3 runs 14 residues. The V gene's germline CDR1 is MDHEN and CDR2 SYDVKM. CDR3 in amino acids: CASSESGLTYEQYF. The CDR3 bases are TGTGCCAGCAGTGAATCAGGACTAACCTACGAGCAGTACTTC. Variable domain in full (rest from reference TRBV28 and TRBJ2-7): DVKVTQSSRYLVKRTGEKVFLECVQDMDHENMFWYRQDPGLGLRLIYFSYDVKMKEKGDIPEGYSVSREKKERFSLILESASTNQTSMYLCASSESGLTYEQYFGPGTRLTVT.

The genes are TRBV7-6 and TRBJ2-1, with 7 bases that match TRBD2. J lost 7 bases, V lost 4 bases, and 13 bases had no gene match. The CDR3 covers 16 residues. Germline V gene data show CDR1 as SGHVS and CDR2 as FNYEAQ. CDR3 sequence reads: CASSSRLAGSTNEQFF. CDR3 nucleotides: TGTGCCAGCAGCTCTAGACTAGCAGGGAGTACGAATGAGCAGTTCTTC.

The chain couples TRBV3-1 (or the pseudogene TRBV3-2) to TRBJ1-2, with D uncertain. The length of the CDR3 is 13 residues. V was trimmed by 1 base and J by 6 bases, leaving 9 bases between them. Germline V lookup: CDR1 LGHDT, CDR2 YNNKEL (reference sequence). The CDR3 loop is CASSQVNGHGYTF. The CDR3 DNA is TGTGCCAGCAGCCAAGTTAACGGTCATGGCTACACCTTC.

The chain is built from TRBV27 and TRBJ2-7, with a possible D match to TRBD1 (5 bases). Trimming removed 3 bases at V and 2 bases at J, with 8 bases between. The CDR3 totals 13 residues. From germline, CDR1 is MNHEY and CDR2 SMNVEV (reference sequence). CDR3 bases: TGTGCCAGCAGTTTTACGACAGCCTACGAGCAGTACTTC. This gives the protein CASSFTTAYEQYF.

This rearrangement joins TRBV19 to TRBJ2-3, with TRBD2 identical over 9 bases. The J segment lost 4 bases and the V segment lost 4 bases, leaving 3 bases of the junction unmatched. Germline assignment: CDR1 LNHDA and CDR2 SQIVND (reference sequence). The CDR3 consists of 14 residues. This chain's CDR3 is CASSTLAGPDTQYF. The CDR3 DNA is TGTGCCAGTAGTACTCTAGCGGGACCAGATACGCAGTATTTT.

This sequence joins TRBV15 and TRBJ1-3; D is perhaps TRBD1 (6 bases). V shed 1 base and J shed 4 bases, with 11 bases lying between them. The CDR3 runs 15 residues. Germline-derived CDR1 and CDR2 are LNHNV and YYDKDF (reference sequence). CDR3 region: CATSRGRGQGNTIYF. Here the CDR3 DNA reads TGTGCCACCAGCAGAGGCAGGGGCCAAGGAAACACCATATATTTT.

V gene TRBV7-9 combines with J gene TRBJ1-4, with D unclear. The germline V gene encodes CDR1 SEHNR and CDR2 FQNEAQ (reference sequence). The CDR3 runs 15 residues. V was pared by 5 bases and J by 7 bases, with 17 bases between. The CDR3 bases are TGTGCCAGCAGCCCTAGGGAAGGACTGGGTGAAAAACTGTTTTTT. This encodes CASSPREGLGEKLFF.

The J gene is TRBJ1-1, the V gene TRBV7-3; 7 bases match TRBD1. Germline lookup yields CDR1 SGHTA and CDR2 FQGTGA. V was clipped by 5 bases and J by 1 base; unmatched bases: 4. The CDR3 extends over 14 amino acids. As DNA, the CDR3 is TGTGCCAGCAGCGCAGGGGGAGCGAACACTGAAGCTTTCTTT. It encodes CASSAGGANTEAFF.

V usage is TRBV6-2 or TRBV6-3 and J usage is TRBJ2-1; D might be TRBD2 (5 bases). The CDR3 is 13 amino acids. The germline V and J ends were trimmed by 5 bases and 9 bases, with 14 bases remaining between them. CDR1 and CDR2 from the germline V gene are MNHEY and SVGEGT. The CDR3 coding sequence is TGTGCCAGCAGTGCCTCTGTGAGCGGTGAGCAGTTCTTC. It is translated as CASSASVSGEQFF.

The chain employs TRBV5-8 and TRBJ1-6; the D gene is possibly TRBD1 (5 bases). CDR3 size: 13 residues. V was clipped by 7 bases and J by 9 bases, with 14 bases between them. CDR1 is SGHTS and CDR2 is YDEGEE in the germline V gene. CDR3 protein: CASLGGIGSPLHF. CDR3 in DNA: TGTGCCAGCCTCGGGGGAATAGGTTCACCCCTCCACTTT.

The rearrangement joins TRBV6-6 to TRBJ1-4; perhaps TRBD1 as D (6 bases). The ends were cut back, 3 bases at V and 2 bases at J, with 10 bases in the middle. CDR3 length equals 15 residues. In germline, CDR1 is MNHNY, CDR2 SVGAGI (reference sequence). DNA of the CDR3: TGTGCCAGCAGTTATGGGACACCCACTAATGAAAAACTGTTTTTT. This translates into CASSYGTPTNEKLFF.

The V and J genes are TRBV24-1 and TRBJ2-7; D perhaps matches TRBD1 (6 bases). The V end was cut by 1 base, the J end by 3 bases, with 18 bases between. The CDR3 is 17 amino acids. Germline V gives CDR1 KGHDR, CDR2 SFDVKD. CDR3 nucleotide sequence: TGTGCCACCAGTGATTTCCAGGGGCGGCTGAGGAACTACGAGCAGTACTTC. It yields the protein CATSDFQGRLRNYEQYF.

CDR3 loop: CASSLDRGGEQYF. CDR3 nucleotides: TGTGCCAGCAGCTTAGACAGGGGGGGCGAGCAGTACTTC. The chain has TRBV7-6 and TRBJ2-7, with a possible D match to TRBD1 (8 bases). Trimming pared 1 base from V and 6 bases from J, leaving 10 bases between. This CDR3 comprises 13 residues. Germline loops: CDR1 SGHVS, CDR2 FNYEAQ.